The sequence of this T cell receptor (beta chain) was determined in a study of PD-1 blockade in classical Hodgkin lymphoma. Whole-study findings and limits: As was reported, newly diagnosed patients showed lower baseline TCR diversity than healthy donors did. CD4+ TCR diversity, unlike CD8+, climbed significantly by C4D1.

Time point given: cycle 4 day 1 (C4D1), after five to seven weeks of nivolumab. In every patient, relapse followed autologous stem cell transplantation, while exposure to brentuximab vedotin differed. Isolated CD8+ T cells were derived from thawed PBMCs through magnetic negative selection. Patients had relapsed/refractory classical Hodgkin lymphoma with complete response, partial response or progressive disease as best response. Concerning this clone itself: Its target is not known.

The assay was immunoSEQ multiplex PCR, and TCRdb's table has in-frame clones only and misses some. The data contain about 20,000 clones, more than 80% of them singletons. This TCR was recovered from a human donor with classical Hodgkin lymphoma. Specimen: CD8+ T cells from blood, collected before the fourth cycle of nivolumab.

CDR3 in DNA: TGTGCCAGCAGCGTAGATGGGGTCTATGGCTACACCTTC. Translated: CASSVDGVYGYTF. V is TRBV9 and J is TRBJ1-2; no clear D. Germline CDR1 is SGDLS and CDR2 is YYNGEE. V was clipped by 0 bases and J by 4 bases, with 7 bases between them. CDR3 length: 13 residues.